These 2 T cell receptor beta chains were sequenced from one sample in a study of T-cell memory formation after mild COVID-19. Each CDR3 protein gets one entry after TCRdb re-called the 5' RACE reads with MiXCR. In the table there are about 390,000 distinct CDR3 sequences, 20% to 25% of which are singletons. What was sequenced was PBMCs or a T cell subset sorted from them (not recorded which). The source of these receptors is an adult woman who had mild COVID-19 (a few samples of this study predate the infection). Cell type and time point are not known.

This clonotype showed up just a few times. The V call is TRBV4-2, the J call TRBJ2-1; TRBD2 agrees at 11 bases. Unmatched junction bases numbered 13, after V lost 8 bases and J lost 4 bases. The CDR3 consists of 17 residues. Germline-derived CDR1 and CDR2 are LGHNA and YNFKEQ. CDR3 in DNA: TGTGCCAGCGGAGTTGGGGGAGGGACTAGCGGATACAATGAGCAGTTCTTC. Its translation is CASGVGGGTSGYNEQFF.

The V and J genes are TRBV2 and TRBJ2-1; TRBD2 matches 13 bases. The CDR3 is made up of 18 amino acids. Germline values: CDR1 SNHLY, CDR2 FYNNEI. V dropped 5 bases and J dropped 6; count of bases not matched to a gene: 13. CDR3 DNA: TGTGCCAGCAGTCGCTTGACTAGCGGGAGGTATGAGAGCAATGAGCAGTTCTTC. The encoded protein is CASSRLTSGRYESNEQFF.